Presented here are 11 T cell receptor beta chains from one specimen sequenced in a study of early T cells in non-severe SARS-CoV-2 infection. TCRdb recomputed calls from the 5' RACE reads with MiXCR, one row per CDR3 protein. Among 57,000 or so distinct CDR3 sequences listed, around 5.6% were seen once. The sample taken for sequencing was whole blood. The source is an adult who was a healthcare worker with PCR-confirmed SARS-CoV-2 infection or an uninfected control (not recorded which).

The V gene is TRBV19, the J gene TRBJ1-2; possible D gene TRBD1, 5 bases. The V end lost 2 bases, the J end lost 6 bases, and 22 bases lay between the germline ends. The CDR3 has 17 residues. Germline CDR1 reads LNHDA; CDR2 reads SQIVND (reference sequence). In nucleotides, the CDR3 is TGTGCCAGTAGTATACTTCCTTGGGGCAGGCCTGGCCATGGCTACACCTTC. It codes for CASSILPWGRPGHGYTF.

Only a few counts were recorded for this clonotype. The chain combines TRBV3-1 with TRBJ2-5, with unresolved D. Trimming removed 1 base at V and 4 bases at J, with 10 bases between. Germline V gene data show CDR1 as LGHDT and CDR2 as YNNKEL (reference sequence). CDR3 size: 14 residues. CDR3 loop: CASSQGTRRETQYF. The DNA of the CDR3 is TGTGCCAGCAGCCAAGGTACCAGAAGAGAGACCCAGTACTTC.

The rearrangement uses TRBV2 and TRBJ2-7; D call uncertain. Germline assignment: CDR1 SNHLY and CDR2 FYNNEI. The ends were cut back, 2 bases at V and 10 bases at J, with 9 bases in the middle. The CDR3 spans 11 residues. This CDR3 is CASSEIQLQYF. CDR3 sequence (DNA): TGTGCCAGCAGTGAAATCCAGCTCCAGTACTTC. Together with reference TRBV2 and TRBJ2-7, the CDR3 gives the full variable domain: EPEVTQTPSHQVTQMGQEVILRCVPISNHLYFYWYRQILGQKVEFLVSFYNNEISEKSEIFDDQFSVERPDGSNFTLKIRSTKLEDSAMYFCASSEIQLQYFGPGTRLTVT.

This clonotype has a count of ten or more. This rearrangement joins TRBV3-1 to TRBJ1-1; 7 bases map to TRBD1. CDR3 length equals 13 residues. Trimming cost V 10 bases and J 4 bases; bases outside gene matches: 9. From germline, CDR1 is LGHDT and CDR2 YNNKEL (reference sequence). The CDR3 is CATRRGLGTEAFF. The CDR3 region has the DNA TGTGCCACCCGGAGGGGGCTTGGCACTGAAGCTTTCTTT.

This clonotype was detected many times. The CDR3 DNA reads as TGTGCCAGCAGCCTCGGAGGGATGGAGCCCCAGCATTTT. Translating it yields CASSLGGMEPQHF. V and J are TRBV7-9 and TRBJ1-5; D is uncertain. Germline V gives CDR1 SEHNR, CDR2 FQNEAQ (reference sequence). Trimming left V 5 bases short and J 8 bases short, with 13 bases between. This CDR3 is built from 13 residues.

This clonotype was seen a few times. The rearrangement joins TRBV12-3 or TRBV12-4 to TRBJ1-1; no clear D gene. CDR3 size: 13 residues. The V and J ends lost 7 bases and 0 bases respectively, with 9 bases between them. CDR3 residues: CASTKDLNTEAFF. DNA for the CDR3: TGTGCCAGCACCAAGGACCTGAACACTGAAGCTTTCTTT.

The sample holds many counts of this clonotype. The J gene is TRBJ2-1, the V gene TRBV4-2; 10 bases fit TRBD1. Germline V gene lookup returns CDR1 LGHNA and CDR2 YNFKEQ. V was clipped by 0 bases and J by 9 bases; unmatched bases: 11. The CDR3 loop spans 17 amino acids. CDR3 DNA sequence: TGTGCCAGCAGCCAAGAGCTGACAGGGGGCGCAAAGTCTGAGCAGTTCTTC. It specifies CASSQELTGGAKSEQFF.

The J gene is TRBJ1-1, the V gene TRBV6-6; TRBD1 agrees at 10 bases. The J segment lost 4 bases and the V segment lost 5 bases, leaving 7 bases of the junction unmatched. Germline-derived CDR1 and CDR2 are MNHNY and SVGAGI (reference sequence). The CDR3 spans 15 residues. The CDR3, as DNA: TGTGCCAGCAGTCCCCGGGACAGGGGCCCCACTGAAGCTTTCTTT. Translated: CASSPRDRGPTEAFF.

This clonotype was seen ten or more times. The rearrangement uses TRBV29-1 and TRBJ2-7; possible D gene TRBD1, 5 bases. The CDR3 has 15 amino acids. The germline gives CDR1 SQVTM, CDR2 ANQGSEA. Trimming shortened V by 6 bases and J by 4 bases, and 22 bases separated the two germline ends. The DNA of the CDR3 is TGCAGCGTCGTCTCCTGGCAGGGTGGTATGTACGAGCAGTACTTC. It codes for CSVVSWQGGMYEQYF.

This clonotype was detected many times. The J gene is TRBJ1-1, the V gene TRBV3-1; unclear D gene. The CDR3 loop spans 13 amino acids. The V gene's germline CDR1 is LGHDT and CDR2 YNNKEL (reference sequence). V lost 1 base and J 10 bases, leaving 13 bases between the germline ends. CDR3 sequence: CASSQGTHAAAFF. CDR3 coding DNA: TGTGCCAGCAGCCAAGGGACGCACGCGGCAGCTTTCTTT.

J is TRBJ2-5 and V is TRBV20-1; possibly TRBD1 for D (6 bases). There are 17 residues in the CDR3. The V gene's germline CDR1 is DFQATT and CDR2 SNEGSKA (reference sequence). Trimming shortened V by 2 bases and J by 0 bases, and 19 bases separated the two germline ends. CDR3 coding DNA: TGCAGTGCTAGACCAACGGTAGGGGGATATTACCAAGAGACCCAGTACTTC. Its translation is CSARPTVGGYYQETQYF.